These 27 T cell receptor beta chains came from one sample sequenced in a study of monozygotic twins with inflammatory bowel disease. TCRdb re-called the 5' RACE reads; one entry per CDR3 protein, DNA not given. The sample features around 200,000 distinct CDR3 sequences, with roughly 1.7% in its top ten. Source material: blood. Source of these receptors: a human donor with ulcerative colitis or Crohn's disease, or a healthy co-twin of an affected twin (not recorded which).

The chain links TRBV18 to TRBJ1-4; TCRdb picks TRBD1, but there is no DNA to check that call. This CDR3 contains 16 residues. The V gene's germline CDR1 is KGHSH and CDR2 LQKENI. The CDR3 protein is CASSPPKGQVNEKLFF.

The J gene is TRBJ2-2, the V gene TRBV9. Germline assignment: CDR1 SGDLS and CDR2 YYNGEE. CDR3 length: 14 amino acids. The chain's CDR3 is CASSVATSSGELFF.

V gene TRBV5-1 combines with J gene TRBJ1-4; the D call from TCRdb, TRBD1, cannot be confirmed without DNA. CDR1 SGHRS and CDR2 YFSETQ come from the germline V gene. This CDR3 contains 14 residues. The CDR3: CASSFQGANEKLFF.

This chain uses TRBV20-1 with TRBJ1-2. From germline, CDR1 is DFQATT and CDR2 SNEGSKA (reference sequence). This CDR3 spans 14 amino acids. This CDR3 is CSAGLGSGSYGYTF.

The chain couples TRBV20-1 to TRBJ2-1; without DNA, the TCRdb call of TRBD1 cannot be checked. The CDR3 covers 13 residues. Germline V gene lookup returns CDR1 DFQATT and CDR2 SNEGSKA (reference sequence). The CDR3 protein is CSARRWTVNEQFF.

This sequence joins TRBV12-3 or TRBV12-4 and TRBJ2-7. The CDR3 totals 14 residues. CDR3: CASSSGGGTYEQYF.

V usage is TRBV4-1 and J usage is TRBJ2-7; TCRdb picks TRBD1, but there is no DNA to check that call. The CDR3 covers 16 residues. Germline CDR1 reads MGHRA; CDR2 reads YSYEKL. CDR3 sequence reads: CASSQDLWDRGNEQYF.

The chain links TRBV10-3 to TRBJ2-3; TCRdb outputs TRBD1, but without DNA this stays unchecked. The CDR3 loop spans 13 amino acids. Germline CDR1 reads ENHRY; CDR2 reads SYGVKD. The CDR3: CARREASTDTQYF.

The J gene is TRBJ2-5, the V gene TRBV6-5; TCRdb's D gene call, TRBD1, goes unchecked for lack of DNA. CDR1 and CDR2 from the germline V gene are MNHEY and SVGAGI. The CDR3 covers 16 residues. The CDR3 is CASSYSQGAGQETQYF.

This chain's CDR3 is CASSPLTRVVDNEQFF. The chain recombines TRBV11-2 with TRBJ2-1; the TCRdb call, TRBD1, lacks DNA for checking. CDR1 and CDR2 (germline): SGHAT, FQNNGV. CDR3 length: 16 residues.

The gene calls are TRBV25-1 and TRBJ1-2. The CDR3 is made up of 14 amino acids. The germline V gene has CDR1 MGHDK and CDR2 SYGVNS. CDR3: CASSELGGVNGYTF.

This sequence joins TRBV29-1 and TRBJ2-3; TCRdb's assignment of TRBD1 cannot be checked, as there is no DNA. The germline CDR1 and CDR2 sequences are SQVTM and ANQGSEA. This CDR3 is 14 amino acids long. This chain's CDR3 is CSADGGWSTDTQYF.

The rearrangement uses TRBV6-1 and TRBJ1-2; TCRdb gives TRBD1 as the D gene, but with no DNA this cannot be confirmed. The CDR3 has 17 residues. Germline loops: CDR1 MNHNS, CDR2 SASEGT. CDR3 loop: CASSPPGNQQERYGYTF.

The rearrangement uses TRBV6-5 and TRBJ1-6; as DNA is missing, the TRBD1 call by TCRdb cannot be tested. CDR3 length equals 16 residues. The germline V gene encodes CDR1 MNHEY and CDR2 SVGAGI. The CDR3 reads CASSYSQGQASSPLHF.

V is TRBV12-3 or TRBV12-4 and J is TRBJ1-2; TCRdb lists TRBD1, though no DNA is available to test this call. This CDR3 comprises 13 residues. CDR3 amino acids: CASRAGTGDGYTF.

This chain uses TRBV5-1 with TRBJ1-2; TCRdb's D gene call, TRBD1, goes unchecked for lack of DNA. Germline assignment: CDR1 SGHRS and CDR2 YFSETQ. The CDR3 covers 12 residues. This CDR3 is CASSAGQYGYTF.

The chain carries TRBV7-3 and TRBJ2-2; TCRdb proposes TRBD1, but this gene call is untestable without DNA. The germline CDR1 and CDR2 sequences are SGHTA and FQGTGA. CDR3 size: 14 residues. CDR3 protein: CASSSNRVGGELFF.

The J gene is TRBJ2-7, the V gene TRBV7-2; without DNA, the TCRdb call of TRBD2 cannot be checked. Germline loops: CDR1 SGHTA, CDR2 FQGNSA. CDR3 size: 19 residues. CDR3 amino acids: CASSRTSGGSSGRSYEQYF. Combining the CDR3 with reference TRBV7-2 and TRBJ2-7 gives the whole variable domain GAGVSQSPSNKVTEKGKDVELRCDPISGHTALYWYRQSLGQGLEFLIYFQGNSAPDKSGLPSDRFSAERTGGSVSTLTIQRTQQEDSAVYLCASSRTSGGSSGRSYEQYFGPGTRLTVT.

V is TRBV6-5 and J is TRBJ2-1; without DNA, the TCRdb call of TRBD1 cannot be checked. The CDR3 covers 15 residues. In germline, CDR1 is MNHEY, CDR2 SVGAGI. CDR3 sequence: CASSYSSGGWREQFF.

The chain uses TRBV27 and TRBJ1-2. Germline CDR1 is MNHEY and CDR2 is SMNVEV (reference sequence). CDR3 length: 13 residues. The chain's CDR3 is CASKLLTNYGYTF.

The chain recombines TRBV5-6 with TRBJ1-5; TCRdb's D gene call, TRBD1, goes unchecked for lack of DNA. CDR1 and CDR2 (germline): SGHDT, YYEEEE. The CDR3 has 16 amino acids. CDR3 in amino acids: CASSSGTGGSWQPQHF. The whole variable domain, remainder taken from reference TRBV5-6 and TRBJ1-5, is DAGVTQSPTHLIKTRGQQVTLRCSPKSGHDTVSWYQQALGQGPQFIFQYYEEEERQRGNFPDRFSGHQFPNYSSELNVNALLLGDSALYLCASSSGTGGSWQPQHFGDGTRLSIL.

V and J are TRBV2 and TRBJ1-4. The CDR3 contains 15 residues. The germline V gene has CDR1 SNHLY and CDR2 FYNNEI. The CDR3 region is CASSDRGREVEKLFF. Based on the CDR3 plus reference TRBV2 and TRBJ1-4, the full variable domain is EPEVTQTPSHQVTQMGQEVILRCVPISNHLYFYWYRQILGQKVEFLVSFYNNEISEKSEIFDDQFSVERPDGSNFTLKIRSTKLEDSAMYFCASSDRGREVEKLFFGSGTQLSVL.

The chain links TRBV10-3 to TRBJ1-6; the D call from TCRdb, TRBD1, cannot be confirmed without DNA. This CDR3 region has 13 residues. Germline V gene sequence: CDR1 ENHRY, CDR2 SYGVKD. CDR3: CAIRSTDNSPLHF.

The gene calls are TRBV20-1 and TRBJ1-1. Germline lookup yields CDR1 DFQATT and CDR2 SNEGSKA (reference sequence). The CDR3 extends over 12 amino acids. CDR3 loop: CSARRRDTEAFF.

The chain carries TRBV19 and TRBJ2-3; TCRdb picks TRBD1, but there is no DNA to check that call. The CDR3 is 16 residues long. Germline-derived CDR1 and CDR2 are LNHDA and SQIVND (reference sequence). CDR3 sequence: CASSIRGTKSTDTQYF.

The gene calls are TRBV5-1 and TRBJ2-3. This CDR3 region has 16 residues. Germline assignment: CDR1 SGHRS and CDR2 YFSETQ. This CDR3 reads CASSLSLGLQGDTQYF.

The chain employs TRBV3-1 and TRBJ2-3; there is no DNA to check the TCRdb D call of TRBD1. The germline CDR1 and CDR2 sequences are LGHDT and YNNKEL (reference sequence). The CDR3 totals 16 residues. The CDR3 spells CATTATAGLFLDTQYF.